A single sample gave rise to the 23 T cell receptor beta chains below, sequenced in a study of human T cells and chemical hapten exposure. Each CDR3 protein is one row after TCRdb ran MiXCR on the 5' RACE reads. Found here are tens of thousands of distinct CDR3 sequences, about 8% of them singletons; the top ten hold 2% to 2.5%. The total RNA was obtained from whole blood that was not fractionated. The receptors were sampled from a male donor in good health.

The chain has TRBV6-5 and TRBJ2-7, with D possibly TRBD2 on 5 matching bases. The V end was cut by 7 bases, the J end by 5 bases, with 15 bases between. The V gene's germline CDR1 is MNHEY and CDR2 SVGAGI. The CDR3 totals 13 residues. The CDR3 here is CASTPPGKDEQYF. Written as DNA, the CDR3 is TGTGCCAGCACTCCCCCGGGGAAGGACGAGCAGTACTTC.

This clonotype was recorded at least ten times. This sequence joins TRBV12-3 or TRBV12-4 and TRBJ2-5; the match to TRBD2 covers 11 bases. After removal of 3 bases from V and 5 bases from J, the junction contained 2 bases not matched to a gene. This CDR3 contains 14 residues. The DNA for the CDR3 is TGTGCCAGCAGTTTTAGCGGGGGGGCCGAGACCCAGTACTTC. Its protein product is CASSFSGGAETQYF.

The chain is built from TRBV7-9 and TRBJ2-3; 7 bases agree with TRBD2. Germline lookup yields CDR1 SEHNR and CDR2 FQNEAQ (reference sequence). The CDR3 sequence is 11 residues long. The trim removed 4 bases at V and 13 bases at J, leaving 5 bases unmatched. CDR3 in amino acids: CASSYGLDKYF. DNA of the CDR3: TGTGCCAGCAGCTATGGACTAGATAAGTATTTT.

For the CDR3, the DNA is TGCAGCGTTGAGGCGCCGGGGGGCATCACAGATACGCAGTATTTT. As protein: CSVEAPGGITDTQYF. The chain joins TRBV29-1 to TRBJ2-3, with D perhaps TRBD2 (7 bases). Germline V CDR1 and CDR2: SQVTM, ANQGSEA. The CDR3 spans 15 residues. V shed 3 bases and J shed 2 bases, with 15 bases lying between them.

The rearrangement uses TRBV7-8 and TRBJ2-7, with a possible D match to TRBD2 (6 bases). This CDR3 is built from 15 residues. CDR1 and CDR2 from the germline V gene are SGHVS and FQNEAQ. Trimming removed 2 bases from V and 4 bases from J, with 15 bases in between. CDR3 sequence (DNA): TGTGCCAGCAGCTTAAGTATCGCGGGGCCTTACGAGCAGTACTTC. Translating gives CASSLSIAGPYEQYF.

This clonotype was counted many times. DNA of the CDR3: TGTGCCAGCAGTTACTCAAAAATCACAGGGATTACAGATACGCAGTATTTT. Translating gives CASSYSKITGITDTQYF. This chain uses TRBV6-5 with TRBJ2-3, with a tentative D call TRBD1 (6 bases). The V and J ends lost 0 bases and 3 bases respectively, with 16 bases between them. The CDR3 totals 17 residues. From germline, CDR1 is MNHEY and CDR2 SVGAGI.

This clonotype occurred many times. This chain links TRBV7-9 with TRBJ2-3; D tentatively reads TRBD1 or TRBD2 (6 bases each). V was clipped by 3 bases and J by 0 bases, with 16 bases between them. The germline gives CDR1 SEHNR, CDR2 FQNEAQ (reference sequence). This CDR3 contains 17 residues. The CDR3 is CASSFLTGTESTDTQYF. Written as DNA, the CDR3 is TGTGCCAGCAGCTTCCTTACAGGGACTGAGAGCACAGATACGCAGTATTTT.

This chain links TRBV5-1 with TRBJ1-6; D is uncertain. V was pared by 6 bases and J by 4 bases, with 14 bases between. The CDR3 runs 15 residues. The germline V gene encodes CDR1 SGHRS and CDR2 YFSETQ. This CDR3 reads CASTPVDPYNSPLHF. CDR3 nucleotide sequence: TGCGCCAGCACCCCAGTGGATCCGTATAATTCACCCCTCCACTTT.

This clonotype was detected ten times or more. The J gene is TRBJ1-4, the V gene TRBV11-2; D possibly corresponds to TRBD1 (5 bases). The CDR3 is 16 amino acids. V shed 4 bases and J shed 0 bases, with 12 bases lying between them. Germline V CDR1 and CDR2: SGHAT, FQNNGV. The CDR3 nucleotides are TGTGCCAGCAGCTCCGGGACGTCTGCAACTAATGAAAAACTGTTTTTT. Amino acid sequence: CASSSGTSATNEKLFF.

This clonotype has more than one count but fewer than ten. This sequence joins TRBV27 and TRBJ2-7; 9 bases are a match to TRBD2. Germline loops: CDR1 MNHEY, CDR2 SMNVEV (reference sequence). With 7 bases clipped from V and 0 bases from J, the junction kept 1 base outside the gene matches. This CDR3 comprises 13 residues. CDR3 protein: CASTRGGSYEQYF. As DNA, the CDR3 is TGTGCCAGCACGCGGGGGGGCTCCTACGAGCAGTACTTC.

The chain recombines TRBV29-1 with TRBJ2-7; D is perhaps TRBD2 (7 bases). This CDR3 spans 14 amino acids. The V and J ends lost 4 bases and 2 bases respectively, with 15 bases between them. Germline CDR1 is SQVTM and CDR2 is ANQGSEA. This chain's CDR3 is CSVGGGTPPYEQYF. The CDR3 DNA reads TGCAGCGTTGGGGGGGGGACACCACCCTACGAGCAGTACTTC.

The chain recombines TRBV3-1 with TRBJ1-6; D is ambiguous. Germline V gives CDR1 LGHDT, CDR2 YNNKEL (reference sequence). The CDR3 contains 14 residues. V was clipped by 8 bases and J by 6 bases, with 14 bases between them. The CDR3 DNA is TGTGCCAGCCTATTAACGGGGAGTAATTCACCCCTCCACTTT. Translation gives CASLLTGSNSPLHF. Using reference TRBV3-1 and TRBJ1-6 for the parts outside the CDR3, the full variable domain is DTAVSQTPKYLVTQMGNDKSIKCEQNLGHDTMYWYKQDSKKFLKIMFSYNNKELIINETVPNRFSPKSPDKAHLNLHINSLELGDSAVYFCASLLTGSNSPLHFGNGTRLTVT.

A few counts support this clonotype. The CDR3 DNA reads TGTGCCAGCAGCCGGGGCCTGACACAAAGGTACGAGCAGTACTTC. Translation gives CASSRGLTQRYEQYF. The V and J genes are TRBV12-3 or TRBV12-4 and TRBJ2-7; D may correspond to TRBD1 or TRBD2 (5 bases each). V lost 6 bases and J 4 bases, leaving 19 bases between the germline ends. This CDR3 is built from 15 residues.

V usage is TRBV15 and J usage is TRBJ1-2; the D gene is possibly TRBD1 (6 bases). The germline V gene encodes CDR1 LNHNV and CDR2 YYDKDF (reference sequence). This CDR3 has 14 amino acids. V lost 0 bases and J lost 4, with 9 bases in between. The CDR3 region is CATSRDRGAYGYTF. The CDR3 DNA sequence: TGTGCCACCAGCAGAGATCGGGGGGCCTATGGCTACACCTTC.

This clonotype was recorded at least ten times. This chain joins TRBV5-1 and TRBJ1-1; 7 nucleotides line up with TRBD1. Germline V CDR1 and CDR2: SGHRS, YFSETQ. The CDR3 covers 15 residues. V was clipped by 4 bases and J by 5 bases; unmatched bases: 11. CDR3 region: CASSPTRQGTTEAFF. The CDR3, as DNA: TGCGCCAGCAGCCCAACGCGACAGGGAACGACTGAAGCTTTCTTT.

This clonotype was counted between two and nine times. The V call is TRBV7-7, the J call TRBJ2-2, with D tentatively TRBD1 or TRBD2 (5 bases each). CDR1 is SSHAT and CDR2 is FNYEAQ in the germline V gene (reference sequence). The CDR3 extends over 16 amino acids. V lost 5 bases to trimming and J lost 5 bases, with 18 bases between them. CDR3 coding DNA: TGTGCCAGCAGCCCGAGCCGGGACCTAGGGACCGGGGAGCTGTTTTTT. It yields the protein CASSPSRDLGTGELFF.

CDR3 residues: CASSPDWYSNQPQHF. The CDR3 DNA follows: TGTGCCAGCAGTCCCGACTGGTATAGCAATCAGCCCCAGCATTTT. This sequence joins TRBV6-5 and TRBJ1-5; D uncertain. This CDR3 is 15 amino acids long. Trimming took off 5 bases at V and 0 bases at J, with 11 bases between the two ends. Looked up from germline, CDR1 is MNHEY and CDR2 is SVGAGI.

The sample holds many counts of this clonotype. The chain has TRBV9 and TRBJ2-7; D is perhaps TRBD2 (5 bases). V lost 3 bases, J lost 3 bases, and 13 bases lay in between. Looked up from germline, CDR1 is SGDLS and CDR2 is YYNGEE. The CDR3 is 14 residues long. The CDR3 bases are TGTGCCAGCAGCGCCCTGGGAGAGGACTACGAGCAGTACTTC. Its protein is CASSALGEDYEQYF.

The chain combines TRBV29-1 with TRBJ1-1; tentatively, D is TRBD1 (5 bases). CDR1 is SQVTM and CDR2 is ANQGSEA in the germline V gene. Trimming removed 4 bases at V and 6 bases at J, with 9 bases between. The CDR3 is 11 residues long. CDR3 bases: TGCAGCGTTGCGGAGACAGCTGAAGCTTTCTTT. Translated: CSVAETAEAFF.

The chain is built from TRBV12-5 and TRBJ2-1; D unresolved. The ends were cut back, 1 base at V and 9 bases at J, with 13 bases in the middle. This CDR3 comprises 14 residues. CDR1 is LGHNT, CDR2 FRNRAP, per germline. The CDR3 bases are TGTGCTAGTGGTTTGGACCACCTCGACGGTGAGCAGTTCTTC. It yields the protein CASGLDHLDGEQFF.

In this sample, this clonotype turned up many times. V usage is TRBV18 and J usage is TRBJ1-6; tentative D call: TRBD1 (5 bases). Germline-derived CDR1 and CDR2 are KGHSH and LQKENI. This CDR3 contains 18 residues. V dropped 3 bases and J dropped 6 bases, with 21 bases sitting between them. CDR3 protein: CASSPHRAGNRVNSPLHF. The DNA for the CDR3 is TGTGCCAGCTCACCTCATCGAGCAGGGAATCGGGTTAATTCACCCCTCCACTTT. Drawing the rest from reference TRBV18 and TRBJ1-6, the complete variable domain is NAGVMQNPRHLVRRRGQEARLRCSPMKGHSHVYWYRQLPEEGLKFMVYLQKENIIDESGMPKERFSAEFPKEGPSILRIQQVVRGDSAAYFCASSPHRAGNRVNSPLHFGNGTRLTVT.

Comments on this clonotype: A much larger clone lies a single base off, so this may be a read error. The rearrangement links TRBV5-8 to TRBJ2-5; D is unclear. The CDR3 extends over 14 amino acids. Per the germline V gene, CDR1 is SGHTS and CDR2 is YDEGEE. Trimming removed 4 bases at V and 7 bases at J, with 17 bases between. CDR3 nucleotides: TGTGCCAGCAGCCATGAGACAAATCCGGGGACCCAGTACTTC. Encoded protein: CASSHETNPGTQYF. Full variable domain (remainder filled in from reference TRBV5-8 and TRBJ2-5): EAGVTQSPTHLIKTRGQQATLRCSPISGHTSVYWYQQALGLGLQFLLWYDEGEERNRGNFPPRFSGRQFPNYSSELNVNALELEDSALYLCASSHETNPGTQYFGPGTRLLVL.

This clonotype was observed a few times. The CDR3 protein is CSARDLQSTNEKLFF. Written as DNA, the CDR3 is TGCAGTGCTAGAGACTTACAGTCAACTAATGAAAAACTGTTTTTT. This chain connects TRBV20-1 to TRBJ1-4; D unresolved. The germline CDR1 and CDR2 sequences are DFQATT and SNEGSKA (reference sequence). This CDR3 spans 15 amino acids. Trimming took off 0 bases at V and 0 bases at J, with 8 bases between the two ends.